These 29 T cell receptor beta chains were sequenced from one sample in a study of PD-L1 blockade in urothelial cancer. The time point denotes: pretreatment peripheral blood. Generated by immunoSEQ multiplex PCR, the TCRdb table keeps only in-frame clones and is missing some. The table includes about 35,000 clones, around four fifths detected once. The sample here was PBMCs, taken around atezolizumab (anti-PD-L1) treatment. The receptors derive from a man in his sixties with urothelial cancer.

The rearrangement uses TRBV6-5 and TRBJ2-1; 7 bases map to TRBD2. CDR1 is MNHEY, CDR2 SVGAGI, per germline. The CDR3 extends over 13 amino acids. Trimming took 0 bases from V and 13 from J; bases not matched to a gene: 6. The CDR3 loop reads CASSYSSGGGQFF. CDR3 nucleotides: TGTGCCAGCAGTTACTCGTCAGGCGGGGGACAGTTCTTC.

As DNA, the CDR3 is TGTGCCAGCAGCTTAGCGTCCGGGACAGGGACCTACGAGCAGTACTTC. This gives the protein CASSLASGTGTYEQYF. The chain has TRBV11-1 and TRBJ2-7; 9 bases fit TRBD1. Germline V gives CDR1 SGHAT, CDR2 FQDESV (reference sequence). V trimming: 0 bases; J trimming: 2 bases; junction bases outside the gene matches: 5. CDR3 length equals 16 residues.

The genes are TRBV5-1 and TRBJ2-5; no definite D call. The assigned J gene may be wrong: the sequence end matches TRBJ2-7 better. Germline V lookup: CDR1 SGHRS, CDR2 YFSETQ. CDR3 size: 12 residues. In DNA form, the CDR3 reads TGCGCCAGCAGCTTAAGCTCCTACGAGCAGTACTTC. Translating gives CASSLSSYEQYF.

This chain uses TRBV19 with TRBJ1-5, with D perhaps matching TRBD1 (5 bases). V was shortened by 6 bases and J by 2 bases, with 8 bases between the two germline ends. The germline V gene has CDR1 LNHDA and CDR2 SQIVND (reference sequence). The CDR3 runs 13 residues. The CDR3 loop reads CASREQGNQPQHF. The CDR3 coding sequence is TGTGCCAGTAGAGAACAGGGCAATCAGCCCCAGCATTTT.

The gene calls are TRBV6-1 and TRBJ2-3; TRBD1 aligns across 8 bases. CDR1 and CDR2 (germline): MNHNS, SASEGT. V shed 5 bases and J 5 bases; nucleotides not matched to a gene: 9. The CDR3 loop spans 15 amino acids. CDR3 DNA: TGTGCCAGCAGTCCCCAGGGGGCGGGGTTAGATACGCAGTATTTT. Protein sequence: CASSPQGAGLDTQYF.

This clone was seen a single time. The chain has TRBV5-5 and TRBJ1-6, with 11 bases fitting TRBD1. Germline trimming cut 4 bases from V and 6 bases from J; bases unmatched to any gene: 6. The germline gives CDR1 SGHKS, CDR2 YYEKEE (reference sequence). The CDR3 is made up of 16 amino acids. Here the CDR3 DNA reads TGTGCCAGCAGCGCACGGACAGGGGGCTTTAATTCACCCCTCCACTTT. Amino acid sequence: CASSARTGGFNSPLHF.

The chain couples TRBV7-8 to TRBJ2-5, with a tentative D call TRBD1 (6 bases). CDR1 SGHVS and CDR2 FQNEAQ come from the germline V gene. This CDR3 is built from 14 residues. V lost 5 bases and J 2 bases, leaving 12 bases between the germline ends. CDR3 region: CASSLKQGQETQYF. CDR3 coding DNA: TGTGCCAGCAGCCTGAAACAGGGTCAAGAGACCCAGTACTTC.

For the CDR3, the DNA is TGTGCCATCAGTGAGCCCCGGGACAGGGCGGGCGGGGAGCTGTTTTTT. It encodes CAISEPRDRAGGELFF. The J gene is TRBJ2-2, the V gene TRBV10-3, with 9 positions matching TRBD1. Germline assignment: CDR1 ENHRY and CDR2 SYGVKD. CDR3 size: 16 residues. V was clipped by 2 bases and J by 7 bases; unmatched bases: 8.

This clone appeared once. CDR3 nucleotides: TGTGCCAGCAGTTCGTACGGGACAGAGACGAACTATGGCTACACCTTC. Protein: CASSSYGTETNYGYTF. The chain combines TRBV28 with TRBJ1-2, with TRBD1 identical over 7 bases. The germline CDR1 and CDR2 sequences are MDHEN and SYDVKM. The CDR3 runs 16 residues. J lost 2 bases, V lost 4 bases, and 10 bases had no gene match.

This chain uses TRBV9 with TRBJ2-7, with 12 positions matching TRBD2. The V and J ends lost 4 bases and 3 bases, in that order; junction bases with no gene match: 8. This CDR3 has 16 amino acids. CDR1 and CDR2 (germline): SGDLS, YYNGEE. The CDR3 here is CASSPSLAGGHYEQYF. The CDR3 nucleotides read TGTGCCAGCAGCCCCTCTCTAGCGGGGGGGCACTACGAGCAGTACTTC.

V and J are TRBV29-1 and TRBJ2-7, with TRBD2 identical over 11 bases. Germline assignment: CDR1 SQVTM and CDR2 ANQGSEA. CDR3 length: 13 residues. V lost 3 bases, J lost 3 bases, and 1 base stayed unmatched. The CDR3 loop reads CSVETSGDYEQYF. In DNA form, the CDR3 reads TGCAGCGTTGAGACTAGCGGGGACTACGAGCAGTACTTC.

This rearrangement joins TRBV4-1 to TRBJ2-5; D may be TRBD1 (5 bases). V shed 1 base and J shed 4 bases, with 13 bases lying between them. The CDR3 contains 15 residues. Germline lookup yields CDR1 MGHRA and CDR2 YSYEKL. CDR3 nucleotide sequence: TGCGCCAGCAGCCAAGGAGGAGAAAGGGGAGAGACCCAGTACTTC. Its protein product is CASSQGGERGETQYF.

The chain couples TRBV19 to TRBJ2-7; 7 nucleotides align to TRBD2. The CDR3 sequence is 13 residues long. Germline V lookup: CDR1 LNHDA, CDR2 SQIVND (reference sequence). J gave up 3 bases and V 5 bases, and 4 bases lay outside the gene matches. DNA of the CDR3: TGTGCCAGTAGTGGGGGAGGGGACTACGAGCAGTACTTC. Its translation: CASSGGGDYEQYF.

The CDR3 loop is CASTGANTEAFF. Here the CDR3 DNA reads TGTGCCAGCACCGGAGCCAACACTGAAGCTTTCTTT. The chain is built from TRBV28 and TRBJ1-1; unclear D gene. V lost 7 bases and J 2 bases, leaving 8 bases between the germline ends. The CDR3 extends over 12 amino acids. Per germline, CDR1 MDHEN and CDR2 SYDVKM.

The V and J genes are TRBV19 and TRBJ2-7; TRBD1 agrees at 7 bases. V gave up 8 bases and J gave up 2 bases; unmatched junction bases: 9. Germline V CDR1 and CDR2: LNHDA, SQIVND (reference sequence). The CDR3 is 14 amino acids. The CDR3 DNA sequence: TGTGCCAGTTCGACAGGGTACCCCACCTACGAGCAGTACTTC. Its protein product is CASSTGYPTYEQYF.

This clone was detected once. This chain uses TRBV5-1 with TRBJ2-2, with D perhaps matching TRBD2 (5 bases). Trimming took off 0 bases at V and 1 base at J, with 13 bases between the two ends. Looked up from germline, CDR1 is SGHRS and CDR2 is YFSETQ. The CDR3 is 17 amino acids. This CDR3 is CASSLAVASVNTGELFF. DNA for the CDR3: TGCGCCAGCAGCTTGGCCGTAGCGTCCGTGAACACCGGGGAGCTGTTTTTT.

The J gene is TRBJ1-2, the V gene TRBV9, with 8 positions matching TRBD1. Germline V gene sequence: CDR1 SGDLS, CDR2 YYNGEE. J lost 6 bases, V lost 6 bases, and 10 bases had no gene match. The CDR3 spans 14 residues. The CDR3 sequence: CASTPGQGAHGYTF. The DNA for the CDR3 is TGTGCCAGCACCCCAGGGCAGGGGGCGCATGGCTACACCTTC.

DNA for the CDR3: TGTGCCTGGACAGTAGGAGGAGAGACCCAGTACTTC. Translating it yields CAWTVGGETQYF. The rearrangement joins TRBV30 to TRBJ2-5, with D possibly matching TRBD2 (5 bases). This CDR3 is built from 12 residues. Germline V gene sequence: CDR1 GTSNPN, CDR2 SVGIG (reference sequence). Trimming cost V 4 bases and J 4 bases, with 10 bases left between them.

The chain combines TRBV10-3 with TRBJ2-1, with D perhaps TRBD2 (5 bases). The germline V and J ends were trimmed by 6 bases and 5 bases, with 17 bases remaining between them. The CDR3 contains 15 residues. Germline CDR1 ENHRY, CDR2 SYGVKD. CDR3 DNA sequence: TGTGCCATCAGCGGGGTGACTCAAGATCACAATGAGCAGTTCTTC. Amino acids: CAISGVTQDHNEQFF.

A single count supports this clone. The J gene is TRBJ2-1, the V gene TRBV5-1, with 9 bases that match TRBD1. The CDR3 is made up of 14 amino acids. V gave up 3 bases and J gave up 7 bases; unmatched junction bases: 5. Looked up from germline, CDR1 is SGHRS and CDR2 is YFSETQ. CDR3 in amino acids: CASSSQTGGNEQFF. As DNA, the CDR3 is TGCGCCAGCAGCTCCCAGACAGGGGGAAATGAGCAGTTCTTC.

The genes are TRBV18 and TRBJ1-2; D is uncertain. CDR1 is KGHSH, CDR2 LQKENI, per germline. Trimming removed 0 bases from V and 3 bases from J, with 8 bases in between. This CDR3 is 14 amino acids long. The CDR3 nucleotides are TGTGCCAGCTCACCACCGGGTGGAGACTATGGCTACACCTTC. Its translation: CASSPPGGDYGYTF.

The CDR3 DNA sequence: TGTGCCAGTCTTACCGCGGATGGCTCCTACGAGCAGTACTTC. It codes for CASLTADGSYEQYF. This chain connects TRBV2 to TRBJ2-7; D unclear. CDR3 length: 14 amino acids. The germline V and J ends were trimmed by 9 bases and 0 bases, with 15 bases remaining between them. Germline V gene lookup returns CDR1 SNHLY and CDR2 FYNNEI.

This sequence joins TRBV5-1 and TRBJ2-2, with TRBD1 matching 11 bases. The CDR3 has 16 amino acids. From germline, CDR1 is SGHRS and CDR2 YFSETQ. The V gene end was trimmed by 4 bases and the J gene end by 3 bases; junction bases not matched to a gene: 5. The CDR3 loop is CASSPRTGGDTGELFF. DNA of the CDR3: TGCGCCAGCAGCCCCCGGACAGGGGGCGACACCGGGGAGCTGTTTTTT. Full variable domain (missing parts from reference TRBV5-1 and TRBJ2-2): KAGVTQTPRYLIKTRGQQVTLSCSPISGHRSVSWYQQTPGQGLQFLFEYFSETQRNKGNFPGRFSGRQFSNSRSEMNVSTLELGDSALYLCASSPRTGGDTGELFFGEGSRLTVL.

Judged by abundance, this clone is medium-sized. The V gene is TRBV27, the J gene TRBJ2-7, with TRBD1 matching 7 bases. V dropped 6 bases and J dropped 0; count of bases not matched to a gene: 5. The CDR3 is 14 residues long. Per the germline V gene, CDR1 is MNHEY and CDR2 is SMNVEV (reference sequence). CDR3 amino acids: CASSSTGNSYEQYF. The DNA for the CDR3 is TGTGCCAGCAGCTCGACAGGGAACTCCTACGAGCAGTACTTC.

The J gene is TRBJ2-7, the V gene TRBV27, with 7 bases fitting TRBD1. The V segment lost 4 bases and the J segment 6 bases; nucleotides outside the gene matches: 15. Germline lookup yields CDR1 MNHEY and CDR2 SMNVEV (reference sequence). The CDR3 loop spans 16 amino acids. The CDR3 loop is CASSYDSGTAFTEQYF. The CDR3 bases are TGTGCCAGCAGTTACGATTCCGGGACAGCCTTCACCGAGCAGTACTTC.

V and J are TRBV6-1 and TRBJ2-5; 7 positions match TRBD1. V trimming: 3 bases; J trimming: 5 bases; junction bases outside the gene matches: 0. Germline V gene data show CDR1 as MNHNS and CDR2 as SASEGT. The CDR3 runs to 12 residues. CDR3 DNA: TGTGCCAGCAGTGAGACAGGGGAGACCCAGTACTTC. Its protein is CASSETGETQYF.

This clone was seen just once. The chain recombines TRBV25-1 with TRBJ1-1; D ambiguous. V lost 1 base to trimming and J lost 8 bases, with 11 bases between them. The germline V gene has CDR1 MGHDK and CDR2 SYGVNS. This CDR3 contains 13 residues. The CDR3 loop reads CASSELTAREAFF. CDR3 nucleotides: TGTGCCAGCAGTGAATTGACGGCCAGGGAAGCTTTCTTT.

The chain joins TRBV11-2 to TRBJ1-4; D unclear. Per germline, CDR1 SGHAT and CDR2 FQNNGV. The length of the CDR3 is 16 residues. Between the trimmed V and J ends, which lost 6 bases and 7 bases, there was a span of 21 bases. The CDR3 DNA is TGTGCCAGCAGTCTACGAAGCTCCCTAGCGGGTGAAAAACTGTTTTTT. This translates into CASSLRSSLAGEKLFF.

The chain joins TRBV4-1 to TRBJ1-2; 11 bases fit TRBD1. CDR1 MGHRA and CDR2 YSYEKL come from the germline V gene. The length of the CDR3 is 14 residues. The V segment lost 4 bases and the J segment 8 bases; nucleotides outside the gene matches: 6. CDR3 DNA: TGCGCCAGCAGCCGTGGACAGGGGGCTCCGGGCTACACCTTC. Translated, it gives CASSRGQGAPGYTF.